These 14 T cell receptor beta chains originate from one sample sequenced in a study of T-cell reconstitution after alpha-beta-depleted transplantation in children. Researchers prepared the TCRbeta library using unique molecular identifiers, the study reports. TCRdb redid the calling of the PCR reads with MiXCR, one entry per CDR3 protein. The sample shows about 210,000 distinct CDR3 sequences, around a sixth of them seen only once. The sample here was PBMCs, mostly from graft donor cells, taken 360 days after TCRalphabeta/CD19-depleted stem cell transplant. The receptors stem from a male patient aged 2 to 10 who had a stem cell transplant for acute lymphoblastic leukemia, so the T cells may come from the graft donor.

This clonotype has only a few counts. CDR3 region: CASSDLSGGTPAGELFF. The CDR3 bases are TGTGCCAGCAGCGACCTAAGCGGGGGGACCCCCGCCGGGGAGCTGTTTTTT. The V and J genes are TRBV11-2 and TRBJ2-2; 9 positions agree with TRBD2. V shed 5 bases and J 6 bases; nucleotides not matched to a gene: 13. Per the germline V gene, CDR1 is SGHAT and CDR2 is FQNNGV. CDR3 length: 17 residues.

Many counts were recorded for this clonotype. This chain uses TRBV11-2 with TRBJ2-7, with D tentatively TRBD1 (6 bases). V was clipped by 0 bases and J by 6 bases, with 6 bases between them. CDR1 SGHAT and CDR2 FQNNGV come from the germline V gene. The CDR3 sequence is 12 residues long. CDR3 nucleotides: TGTGCCAGCAGCTTAGACAGGGGCGAGCAGTACTTC. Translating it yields CASSLDRGEQYF.

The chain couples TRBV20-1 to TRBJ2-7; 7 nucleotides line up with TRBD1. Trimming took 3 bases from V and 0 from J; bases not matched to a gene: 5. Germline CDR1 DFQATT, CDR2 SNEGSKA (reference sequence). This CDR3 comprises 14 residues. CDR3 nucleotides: TGCAGTGCTAGGGGGACAGCCAGCTCCTACGAGCAGTACTTC. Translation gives CSARGTASSYEQYF.

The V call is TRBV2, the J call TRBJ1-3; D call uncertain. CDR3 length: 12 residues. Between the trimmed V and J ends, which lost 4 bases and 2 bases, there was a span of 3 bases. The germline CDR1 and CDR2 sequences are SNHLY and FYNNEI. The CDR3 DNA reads TGTGCCAGCAGTGGGACTGGAAACACCATATATTTT. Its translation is CASSGTGNTIYF.

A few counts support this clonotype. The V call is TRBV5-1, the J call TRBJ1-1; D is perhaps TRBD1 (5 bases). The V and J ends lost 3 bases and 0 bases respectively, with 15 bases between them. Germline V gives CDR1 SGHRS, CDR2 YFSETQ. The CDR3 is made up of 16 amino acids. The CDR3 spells CASSYDSFLMNTEAFF. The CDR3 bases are TGCGCCAGCAGCTACGACAGCTTCCTGATGAACACTGAAGCTTTCTTT.

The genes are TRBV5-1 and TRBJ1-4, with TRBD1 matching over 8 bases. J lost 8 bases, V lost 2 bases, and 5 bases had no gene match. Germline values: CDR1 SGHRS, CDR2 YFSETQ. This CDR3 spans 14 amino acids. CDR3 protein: CASSFRDRREKLFF. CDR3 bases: TGCGCCAGCAGCTTCCGGGACAGGAGGGAAAAACTGTTTTTT.

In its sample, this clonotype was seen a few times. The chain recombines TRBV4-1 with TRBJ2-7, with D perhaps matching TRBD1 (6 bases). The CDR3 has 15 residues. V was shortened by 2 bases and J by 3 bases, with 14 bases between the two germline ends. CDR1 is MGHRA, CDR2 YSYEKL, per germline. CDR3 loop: CASSQNRVNYYEQYF. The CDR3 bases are TGCGCCAGCAGCCAAAACAGGGTAAACTACTACGAGCAGTACTTC.

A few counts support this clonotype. CDR3 in DNA: TGCAGTGCTGCCTGGACAGGGAGCTCCTACAATGAGCAGTTCTTC. This gives the protein CSAAWTGSSYNEQFF. The J gene is TRBJ2-1, the V gene TRBV20-1; 8 nucleotides agree with TRBD1. CDR1 is DFQATT and CDR2 is SNEGSKA in the germline V gene (reference sequence). This CDR3 is built from 15 residues. V was pared by 5 bases and J by 0 bases, with 6 bases of the junction left unmatched.

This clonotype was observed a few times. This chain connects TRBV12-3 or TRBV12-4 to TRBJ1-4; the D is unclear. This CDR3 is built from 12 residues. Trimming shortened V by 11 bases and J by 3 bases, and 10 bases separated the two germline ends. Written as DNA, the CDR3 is TGTGCCTGTAGAGAATCTAATGAAAAACTGTTTTTT. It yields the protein CACRESNEKLFF.

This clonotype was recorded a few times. The CDR3 DNA follows: TGCGCCAGCTCGGGACTAGCGGGAGTAAACAATGAGCAGTTCTTC. Translating gives CASSGLAGVNNEQFF. The V and J genes are TRBV5-1 and TRBJ2-1; 14 bases are shared with TRBD2. Unmatched junction bases numbered 5, after V lost 7 bases and J lost 5 bases. Germline values: CDR1 SGHRS, CDR2 YFSETQ. CDR3 length: 15 residues.

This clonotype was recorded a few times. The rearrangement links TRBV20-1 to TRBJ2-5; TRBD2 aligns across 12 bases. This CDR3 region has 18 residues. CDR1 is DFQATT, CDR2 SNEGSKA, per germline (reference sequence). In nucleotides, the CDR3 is TGCAGCCAGTGCCCCGCACTAGCGGGGGGCCAGGGGCAAGAGACCCAGTACTTC. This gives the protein CSQCPALAGGQGQETQYF.

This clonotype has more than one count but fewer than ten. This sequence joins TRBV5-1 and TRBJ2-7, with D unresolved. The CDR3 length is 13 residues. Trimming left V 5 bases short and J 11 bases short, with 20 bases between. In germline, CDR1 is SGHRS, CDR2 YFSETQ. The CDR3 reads CASRDLTARLEYF. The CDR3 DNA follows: TGCGCCAGCAGAGATCTCACCGCCCGTTTAGAGTACTTC.

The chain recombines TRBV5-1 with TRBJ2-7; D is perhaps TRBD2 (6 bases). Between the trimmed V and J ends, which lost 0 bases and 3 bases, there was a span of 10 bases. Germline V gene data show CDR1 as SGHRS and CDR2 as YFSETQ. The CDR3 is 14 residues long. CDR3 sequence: CASSLGRDLYEQYF. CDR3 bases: TGCGCCAGCAGCTTGGGGCGGGACCTCTACGAGCAGTACTTC. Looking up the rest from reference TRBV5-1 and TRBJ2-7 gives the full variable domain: KAGVTQTPRYLIKTRGQQVTLSCSPISGHRSVSWYQQTPGQGLQFLFEYFSETQRNKGNFPGRFSGRQFSNSRSEMNVSTLELGDSALYLCASSLGRDLYEQYFGPGTRLTVT.

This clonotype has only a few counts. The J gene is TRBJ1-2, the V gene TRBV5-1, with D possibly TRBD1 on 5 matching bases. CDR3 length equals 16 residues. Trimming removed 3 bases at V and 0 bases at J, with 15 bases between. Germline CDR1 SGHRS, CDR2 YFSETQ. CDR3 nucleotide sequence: TGCGCCAGCAGCTGGGGCAGGGTCCCTTCTAACTATGGCTACACCTTC. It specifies CASSWGRVPSNYGYTF. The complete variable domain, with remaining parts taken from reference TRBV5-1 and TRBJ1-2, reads KAGVTQTPRYLIKTRGQQVTLSCSPISGHRSVSWYQQTPGQGLQFLFEYFSETQRNKGNFPGRFSGRQFSNSRSEMNVSTLELGDSALYLCASSWGRVPSNYGYTFGSGTRLTVV.